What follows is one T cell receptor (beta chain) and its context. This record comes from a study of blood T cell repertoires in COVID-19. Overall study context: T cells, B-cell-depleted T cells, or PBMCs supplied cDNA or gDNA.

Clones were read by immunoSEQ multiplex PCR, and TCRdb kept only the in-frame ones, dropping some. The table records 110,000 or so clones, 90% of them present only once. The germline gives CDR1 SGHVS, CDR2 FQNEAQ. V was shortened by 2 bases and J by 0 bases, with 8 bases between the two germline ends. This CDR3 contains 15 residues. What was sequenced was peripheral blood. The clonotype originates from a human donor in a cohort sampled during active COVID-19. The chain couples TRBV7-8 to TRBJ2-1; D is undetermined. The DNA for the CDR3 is TGTGCCAGCAGCTTATTGTCTAGCTCCTACAATGAGCAGTTCTTC. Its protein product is CASSLLSSSYNEQFF.